The 8 T cell receptor beta chains given below trace back to one sample, sequenced in a study of persistence of HIV-infected CD4 T cells. No antigen is known for these receptors. The stimulus was lysate of CMV-infected fibroblasts, around 9.3 ug/mL. CD4+ T cells upregulating both CD40 ligand and CD69 were sorted as responding cells. The immunoSEQ assay was version 4, run in survey mode. Data came from immunoSEQ multiplex PCR; TCRdb stores just in-frame clones and leaves some out. Counted here are approximately 12,000 clones, roughly 71% occurring once; the ten biggest clones make up approximately 18%. Sequences were derived from CD4+ T cells sorted from PBMCs after approximately 20-hour stimulation, sampled from a patient who received antiretroviral therapy. These receptors were taken from an adult man with HIV who was CMV-seropositive.

The V gene is TRBV11-3, the J gene TRBJ2-3, with 9 bases fitting TRBD2. Germline V gene lookup returns CDR1 SGHNT and CDR2 YENEEA. The CDR3 is 15 residues long. Trimming took 5 bases from V and 0 from J; bases not matched to a gene: 3. The CDR3 coding sequence is TGTGCCAGCAGCCGCGGGGGGGGGAGCACAGATACGCAGTATTTT. As protein: CASSRGGGSTDTQYF.

The chain is built from TRBV21-1 and TRBJ1-2; whether TRBD1, the table's D call, matches the DNA was not checked. TRBV21-1 is a pseudogene segment. This CDR3 comprises 16 residues. The CDR3 coding sequence is TGTGCCAGCAGCCCCAACCTCAGGACAGGTGCCGGAGGCTACACCTTC. Protein sequence: CASSPNLRTGAGGYTF.

The chain links TRBV28 to TRBJ1-1; 8 bases map to TRBD1. Germline trimming cut 6 bases from V and 3 bases from J; bases unmatched to any gene: 9. The germline V gene has CDR1 MDHEN and CDR2 SYDVKM. CDR3 length: 15 residues. CDR3 residues: CASSTIGQGYTEAFF. Written as DNA, the CDR3 is TGTGCCAGCAGCACCATCGGACAGGGTTACACTGAAGCTTTCTTT.

Comments on this clone: Germline and junction disagree at one end, which may indicate a read error. This chain joins TRBV19 and TRBJ2-1; D is perhaps TRBD2 (5 bases). This CDR3 contains 14 residues. Germline CDR1 reads LNHDA; CDR2 reads SQIVND (reference sequence). The CDR3 DNA reads TGTGCCAGTAGGTCCCAGGACTCCCACAATGAGCAGTTCTTC. Translating it yields CASRSQDSHNEQFF.

This clone was seen only a few times. The chain is built from TRBV24-1 and TRBJ1-2, with 9 bases aligning to TRBD1. After removal of 4 bases from V and 4 bases from J, the junction contained 9 bases not matched to a gene. This CDR3 is 16 amino acids long. Germline V CDR1 and CDR2: KGHDR, SFDVKD. The CDR3 loop reads CATSDSDRGSSYGYTF. The CDR3 DNA sequence: TGTGCCACCAGTGACTCGGACAGGGGATCCTCCTATGGCTACACCTTC.

This chain links TRBV7-8 with TRBJ1-6, with a possible D match to TRBD1 (5 bases). The V end lost 3 bases, the J end lost 0 bases, and 12 bases lay between the germline ends. Germline assignment: CDR1 SGHVS and CDR2 FQNEAQ. The CDR3 has 17 amino acids. The CDR3, as DNA: TGTGCCAGCAGCTTCGGGACTTTCAGCTCCTATAATTCACCCCTCCACTTT. This encodes CASSFGTFSSYNSPLHF.

The chain links TRBV6-5 to TRBJ2-7, with D possibly being TRBD1 (5 bases). Germline-derived CDR1 and CDR2 are MNHEY and SVGAGI. The CDR3 spans 13 residues. V was shortened by 5 bases and J by 9 bases, with 17 bases between the two germline ends. The CDR3 DNA reads TGTGCCAGCAGTCCCCAGGGTGGCCTGGGGCAGTACTTC. This gives the protein CASSPQGGLGQYF.

V usage is TRBV19 and J usage is TRBJ1-5; 8 nucleotides agree with TRBD1. The CDR3 length is 15 residues. Germline lookup yields CDR1 LNHDA and CDR2 SQIVND (reference sequence). After removal of 4 bases from V and 2 bases from J, the junction contained 4 bases not matched to a gene. Written as DNA, the CDR3 is TGTGCCAGTAGTACTTCAGGGGGCGGCAATCAGCCCCAGCATTTT. This sequence encodes CASSTSGGGNQPQHF.